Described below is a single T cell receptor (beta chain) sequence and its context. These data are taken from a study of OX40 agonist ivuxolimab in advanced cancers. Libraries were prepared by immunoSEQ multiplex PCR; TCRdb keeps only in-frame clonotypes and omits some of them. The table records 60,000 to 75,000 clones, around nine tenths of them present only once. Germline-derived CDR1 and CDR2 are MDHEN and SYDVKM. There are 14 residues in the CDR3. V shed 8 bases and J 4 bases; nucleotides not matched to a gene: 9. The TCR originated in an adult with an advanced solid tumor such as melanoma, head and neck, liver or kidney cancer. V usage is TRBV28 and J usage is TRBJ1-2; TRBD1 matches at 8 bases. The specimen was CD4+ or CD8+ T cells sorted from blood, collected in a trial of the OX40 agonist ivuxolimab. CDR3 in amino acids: CASVRAGGGYGYTF. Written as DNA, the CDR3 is TGTGCCAGCGTCCGGGCAGGGGGCGGCTATGGCTACACCTTC.